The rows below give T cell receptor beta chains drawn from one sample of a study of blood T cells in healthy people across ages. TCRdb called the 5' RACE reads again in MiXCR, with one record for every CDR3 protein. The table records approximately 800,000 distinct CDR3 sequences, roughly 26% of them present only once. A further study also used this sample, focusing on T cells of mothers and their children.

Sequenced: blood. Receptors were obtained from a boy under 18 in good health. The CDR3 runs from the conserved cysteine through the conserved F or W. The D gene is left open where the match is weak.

CASGSQTGTGGGYTF	TRBV12-5	TRBJ1-2	TRBD1
CASSEWQNIQYF	TRBV2	TRBJ2-4	-
CASSFSGGLPGTQYF	TRBV6-2/TRBV6-3	TRBJ2-5	TRBD2
CASSLGGARTGELFF	TRBV5-6	TRBJ2-2	-
CASSLDRGGSYNEQFF	TRBV11-2	TRBJ2-1	-
CASSLELAGGQYF	TRBV11-2	TRBJ2-3	-
CASSFGAAGNTIYF	TRBV12-3/TRBV12-4	TRBJ1-3	-
CASSTAQGYEQYF	TRBV6-6	-	-
CASSFGAPMQYF	TRBV28	TRBJ2-3	-
CASSREEASGWSSYNEQFF	TRBV3-1	TRBJ2-1	TRBD2
CASRLAEDQPQHF	TRBV6-1	TRBJ1-5	-
CAISVEQGTGELFF	TRBV10-3	TRBJ2-2	TRBD1
CASSGTGGRFDEQYF	TRBV6-6	TRBJ2-7	TRBD1
CSEGTGQDTQYF	TRBV29-1	TRBJ2-5	TRBD1
CASSVPGRETQYF	TRBV5-1	TRBJ2-5	-
CASSPLGFSYNEQFF	TRBV18	TRBJ2-1	-
CASCCSVEDRSYNEQFF	TRBV7-8	TRBJ2-1	TRBD1
CASSYSTGGPETQYF	TRBV6-6	TRBJ2-5	TRBD2
CASIHGLGFATDTQYF	TRBV12-3/TRBV12-4	TRBJ2-3	-
CASSLSSGEQETQYF	TRBV5-1	TRBJ2-5	-
CSSTPPSGGSVGTDTQYF	TRBV20-1	TRBJ2-3	TRBD2
CSVEEGTGGNQPQHF	TRBV29-1	TRBJ1-5	TRBD1
CASSLSYSLGAETQYF	TRBV7-9	TRBJ2-5	-
CASSHPTSLAGGQHTGELFF	TRBV4-1	TRBJ2-2	TRBD2
CSVELGTNQPQHF	TRBV29-1	TRBJ1-5	-
CASSYWGGEFTEAFF	TRBV6-5	TRBJ1-1	-
CASSLEVVARALQTQYF	TRBV7-9	TRBJ2-5	-
CASRNGTGELFF	TRBV5-1	TRBJ2-2	-
CSVVPSGGDYNEQFF	TRBV29-1	-	TRBD2
CASSLGLAGAETQYF	TRBV28	TRBJ2-5	TRBD2
CATSGLAGGSRSYNEQFF	TRBV24-1	TRBJ2-1	TRBD2
CASGWGGETQYF	TRBV12-5	TRBJ2-5	TRBD2
CASSPQLAGQETQYF	TRBV7-3	TRBJ2-5	TRBD2
CASSLTTGQGNYEQYF	TRBV12-3/TRBV12-4	TRBJ2-7	TRBD1
CSVVLPRRSNTEAFF	TRBV29-1	TRBJ1-1	-
CASSLDRVPTYEQYF	TRBV12-3/TRBV12-4	TRBJ2-7	-
CASSPTGFSGELVF	TRBV5-5	TRBJ2-2	-
CATSDWSEKTQYF	TRBV24-1	TRBJ2-5	-
CASSSGALDYEQYF	TRBV12-3/TRBV12-4	-	-
CASSRKRHQSTDTQYF	TRBV7-2	TRBJ2-3	-
CSASPLDSAETEAFF	TRBV20-1	TRBJ1-1	-
CASSNRLAGIQETQYF	TRBV13	TRBJ2-5	TRBD2
CASSLRPSGASYNEQFF	TRBV7-3	TRBJ2-1	-
CASSHNRNTEAFF	TRBV6-6	TRBJ1-1	-
CASSQDGPRPGNTIYF	TRBV14	TRBJ1-3	-